Below, 6 T cell receptor beta chains from the same sample are listed, as sequenced in a study of T cell repertoires in ileal Crohn's disease. Clones were sequenced by immunoSEQ multiplex PCR, and TCRdb holds only the in-frame ones, with some missing. Among roughly 17,000 clones listed, more than 85% were seen once. Time point: inflamed ileum from the surgical specimen. Sequencing was carried out using ileal tissue. Receptors were obtained from an adult with Crohn's disease.

The rearrangement links TRBV4-1 to TRBJ2-5; D is uncertain. This CDR3 contains 13 residues. V was trimmed by 6 bases and J by 2 bases, leaving 10 bases between them. CDR1 and CDR2 from the germline V gene are MGHRA and YSYEKL. This CDR3 reads CASSAGPQETQYF. As DNA, the CDR3 is TGCGCCAGCAGTGCAGGACCGCAAGAGACCCAGTACTTC.

The chain recombines TRBV18 with TRBJ1-4, with no clear D. Between the trimmed V and J ends, which lost 2 bases and 8 bases, there was a span of 9 bases. Germline V lookup: CDR1 KGHSH, CDR2 LQKENI. This CDR3 has 13 residues. CDR3 in DNA: TGTGCCAGCTCACCAAGCCAGAACGAAAAACTGTTTTTT. Its protein is CASSPSQNEKLFF.

The chain carries TRBV5-5 and TRBJ1-4, with 7 bases identical to TRBD1. The V segment lost 0 bases and the J segment 7 bases; nucleotides outside the gene matches: 6. In germline, CDR1 is SGHKS, CDR2 YYEKEE (reference sequence). The CDR3 covers 15 residues. The CDR3 DNA sequence: TGTGCCAGCAGCTTGGAGGGGGCTGGTAGTGAAAAACTGTTTTTT. It translates to CASSLEGAGSEKLFF. Variable domain in full (rest from reference TRBV5-5 and TRBJ1-4): DAGVTQSPTHLIKTRGQQVTLRCSPISGHKSVSWYQQVLGQGPQFIFQYYEKEERGRGNFPDRFSARQFPNYSSELNVNALLLGDSALYLCASSLEGAGSEKLFFGSGTQLSVL.

The genes are TRBV19 and TRBJ1-5; D possibly corresponds to TRBD1 (5 bases). CDR1 LNHDA and CDR2 SQIVND come from the germline V gene (reference sequence). With 7 bases removed from V and 6 bases from J, the gap between germline ends came to 16 bases. The CDR3 loop spans 14 amino acids. CDR3 amino acids: CASTSFGGGQPQHF. The CDR3 DNA reads as TGTGCCAGTACCTCCTTCGGGGGAGGTCAGCCCCAGCATTTT. Drawing the rest from reference TRBV19 and TRBJ1-5, the complete variable domain is DGGITQSPKYLFRKEGQNVTLSCEQNLNHDAMYWYRQDPGQGLRLIYYSQIVNDFQKGDIAEGYSVSREKKESFPLTVTSAQKNPTAFYLCASTSFGGGQPQHFGDGTRLSIL.

The table lists this clone with a few counts. CDR3 residues: CSVDGPGGGYTF. As DNA, the CDR3 is TGCAGCGTTGACGGGCCAGGAGGTGGCTACACCTTC. The V and J genes are TRBV29-1 and TRBJ1-2, with D unclear. The germline V gene has CDR1 SQVTM and CDR2 ANQGSEA. V was shortened by 3 bases and J by 7 bases, with 12 bases between the two germline ends. The CDR3 contains 12 residues.

CDR3 residues: CASSLEQGAFQPQHF. The CDR3 DNA reads as TGTGCCAGCAGCTTAGAACAGGGGGCTTTCCAGCCCCAGCATTTT. The gene calls are TRBV7-2 and TRBJ1-5, with 9 bases fitting TRBD1. CDR3 length: 15 residues. Germline assignment: CDR1 SGHTA and CDR2 FQGNSA. V shed 1 base, J shed 7 bases, and the junction held 5 bases outside the gene matches.